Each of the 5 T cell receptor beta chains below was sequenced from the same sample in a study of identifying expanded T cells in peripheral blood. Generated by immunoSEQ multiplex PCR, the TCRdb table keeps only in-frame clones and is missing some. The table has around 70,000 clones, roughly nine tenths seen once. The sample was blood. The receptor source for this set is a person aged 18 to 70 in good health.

CDR3 bases: TGTGCCAGCAGTGGACAGAACCTCCAAGAGACCCAGTACTTC. Amino acids: CASSGQNLQETQYF. This chain links TRBV28 with TRBJ2-5; perhaps TRBD1 as D (6 bases). This CDR3 spans 14 amino acids. Germline CDR1 reads MDHEN; CDR2 reads SYDVKM. The V end was cut by 5 bases, the J end by 1 base, with 11 bases between.

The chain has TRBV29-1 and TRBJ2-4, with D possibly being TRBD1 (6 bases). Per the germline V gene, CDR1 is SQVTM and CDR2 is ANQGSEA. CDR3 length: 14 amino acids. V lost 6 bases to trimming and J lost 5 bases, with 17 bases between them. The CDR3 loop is CSVDDGQSENIQYF. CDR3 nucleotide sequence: TGCAGCGTGGACGATGGACAGTCGGAAAACATTCAGTACTTC.

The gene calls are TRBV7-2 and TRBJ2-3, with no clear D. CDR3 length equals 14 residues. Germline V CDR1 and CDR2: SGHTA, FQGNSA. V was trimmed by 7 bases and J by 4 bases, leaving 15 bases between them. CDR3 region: CASTLQRISDTQYF. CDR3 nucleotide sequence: TGTGCCAGCACCCTTCAGAGAATTTCAGATACGCAGTATTTT.

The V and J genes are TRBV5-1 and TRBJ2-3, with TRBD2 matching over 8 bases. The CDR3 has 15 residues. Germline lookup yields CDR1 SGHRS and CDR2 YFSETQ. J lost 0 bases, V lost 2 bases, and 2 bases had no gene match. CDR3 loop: CASSLAGASTDTQYF. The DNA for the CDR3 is TGCGCCAGCAGCTTAGCGGGGGCGAGCACAGATACGCAGTATTTT.

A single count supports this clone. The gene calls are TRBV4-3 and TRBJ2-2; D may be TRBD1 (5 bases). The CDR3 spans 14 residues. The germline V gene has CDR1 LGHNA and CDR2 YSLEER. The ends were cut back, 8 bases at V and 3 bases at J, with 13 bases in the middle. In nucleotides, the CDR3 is TGCGCCAGCGGCAGGGTCGGAGACACCGGGGAGCTGTTTTTT. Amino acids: CASGRVGDTGELFF.